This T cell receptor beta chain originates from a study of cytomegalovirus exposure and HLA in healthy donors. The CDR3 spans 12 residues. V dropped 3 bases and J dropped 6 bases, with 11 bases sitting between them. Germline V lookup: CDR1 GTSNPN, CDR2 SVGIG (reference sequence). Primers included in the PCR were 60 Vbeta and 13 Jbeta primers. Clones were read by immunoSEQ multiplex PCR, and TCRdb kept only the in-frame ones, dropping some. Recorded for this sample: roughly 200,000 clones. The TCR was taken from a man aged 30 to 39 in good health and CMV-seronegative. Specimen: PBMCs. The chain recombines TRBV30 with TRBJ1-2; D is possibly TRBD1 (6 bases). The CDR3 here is CAWRKNRDGYTF. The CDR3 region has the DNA TGTGCCTGGAGGAAAAACAGGGATGGCTACACCTTC. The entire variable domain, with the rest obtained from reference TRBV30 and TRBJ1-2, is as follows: SQTIHQWPATLVQPVGSPLSLECTVEGTSNPNLYWYRQAAGRGLQLLFYSVGIGQISSEVPQNLSASRPQDRQFILSSKKLLLSDSGFYLCAWRKNRDGYTFGSGTRLTVV.